This T cell receptor beta chain was profiled in a study of radiotherapy plus CTLA-4 blockade in lung cancer. Whole-study context: Objective responses were observed in about 17% of patients, and disease control was achieved by approximately 30%.

Data came from immunoSEQ multiplex PCR; TCRdb stores just in-frame clones and leaves some out. The table shows about 49,000 clones, with 70% to 90% occurring only once. This clone was seen just once. The CDR3 runs to 13 residues. CDR1 and CDR2 (germline): SNHLY, FYNNEI. V shed 5 bases and J 5 bases; nucleotides not matched to a gene: 2. The sample here was peripheral blood, taken from a patient treated with radiotherapy plus ipilimumab. The sequence derives from a human donor with non-small cell lung cancer whose response to radiotherapy plus ipilimumab could not be evaluated. The chain employs TRBV2 and TRBJ1-4; the match to TRBD1 covers 7 bases. The CDR3 region has the DNA TGTGCCAGCAGTTCACAGGGGAATGAAAAACTGTTTTTT. The encoded protein is CASSSQGNEKLFF.